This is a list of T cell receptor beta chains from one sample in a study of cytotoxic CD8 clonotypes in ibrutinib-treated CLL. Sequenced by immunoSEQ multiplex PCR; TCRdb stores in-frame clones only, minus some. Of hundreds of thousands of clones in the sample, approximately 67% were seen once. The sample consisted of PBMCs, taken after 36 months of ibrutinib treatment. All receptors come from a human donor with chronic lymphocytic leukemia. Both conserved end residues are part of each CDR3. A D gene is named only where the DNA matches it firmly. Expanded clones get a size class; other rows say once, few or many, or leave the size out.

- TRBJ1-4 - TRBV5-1 CASSLGPGVDEKLFF TGCGCCAGCAGCTTGGGTCCGGGGGTGGATGAAAAACTGTTTTTT
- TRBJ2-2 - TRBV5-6 CASSWDFANTGELFF TGTGCCAGCAGCTGGGACTTCGCGAACACCGGGGAGCTGTTTTTT
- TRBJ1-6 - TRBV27 CASSINRVLSNSPLHF TGTGCCAGCAGTATCAACAGGGTCCTATCTAATTCACCCCTCCACTTT
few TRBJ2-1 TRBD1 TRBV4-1 CASSIRTGQSSYNEQFF TGCGCCAGCAGCATACGGACAGGCCAGAGCTCCTACAATGAGCAGTTCTTC
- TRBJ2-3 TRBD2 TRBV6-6 CASSIPGGATDTQYF TGTGCCAGCAGTATACCGGGGGGGGCCACAGATACGCAGTATTTT
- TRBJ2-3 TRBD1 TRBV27 CASSRQGWGTDTQYF TGTGCCAGCAGTAGACAGGGATGGGGCACAGATACGCAGTATTTT
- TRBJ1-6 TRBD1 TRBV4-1 CASSRIQGAFSPLHF TGCGCCAGCAGCCGCATACAGGGGGCGTTTTCACCCCTCCACTTT
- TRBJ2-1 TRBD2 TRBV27 CASSPSVGRVLYRQFF TGTGCCAGCAGTCCCTCTGTGGGGAGGGTTTTGTACCGGCAGTTCTTC
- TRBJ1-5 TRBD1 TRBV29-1 CSAGTDNQPQHF TGCAGCGCCGGGACAGACAATCAGCCCCAGCATTTT
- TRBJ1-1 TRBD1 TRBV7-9 CASSLGQGVTEAFF TGTGCCAGCAGCCTGGGACAGGGGGTCACTGAAGCTTTCTTT